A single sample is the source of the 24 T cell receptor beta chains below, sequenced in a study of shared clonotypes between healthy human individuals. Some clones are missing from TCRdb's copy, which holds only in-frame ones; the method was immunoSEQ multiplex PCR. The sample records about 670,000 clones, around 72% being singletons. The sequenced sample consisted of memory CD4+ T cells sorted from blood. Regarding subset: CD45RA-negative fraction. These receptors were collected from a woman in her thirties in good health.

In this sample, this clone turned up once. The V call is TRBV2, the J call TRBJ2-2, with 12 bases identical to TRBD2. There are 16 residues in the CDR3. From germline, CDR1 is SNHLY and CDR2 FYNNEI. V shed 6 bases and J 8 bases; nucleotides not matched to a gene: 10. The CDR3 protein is CASRGHLAGGLGELFF. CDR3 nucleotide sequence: TGTGCCAGCAGAGGACATCTAGCGGGAGGGCTAGGGGAGCTGTTTTTT.

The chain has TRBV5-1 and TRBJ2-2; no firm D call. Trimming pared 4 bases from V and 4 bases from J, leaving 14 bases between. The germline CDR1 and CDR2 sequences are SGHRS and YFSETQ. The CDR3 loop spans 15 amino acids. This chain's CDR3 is CASSLGVRSTGELFF. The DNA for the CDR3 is TGCGCCAGCAGCCTTGGGGTCCGGAGCACCGGGGAGCTGTTTTTT.

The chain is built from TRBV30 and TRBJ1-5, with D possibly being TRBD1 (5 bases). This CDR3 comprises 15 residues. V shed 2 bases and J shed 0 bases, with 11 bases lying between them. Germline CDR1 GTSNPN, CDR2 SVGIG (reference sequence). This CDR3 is CAWSSGGTSNQPQHF. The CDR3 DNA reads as TGTGCCTGGAGTTCTGGGGGGACTAGCAATCAGCCCCAGCATTTT.

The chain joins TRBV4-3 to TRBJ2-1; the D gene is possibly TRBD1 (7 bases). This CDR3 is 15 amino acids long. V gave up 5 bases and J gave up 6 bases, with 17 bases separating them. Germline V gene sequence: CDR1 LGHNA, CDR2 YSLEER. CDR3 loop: CASSFQGQGGNEQFF. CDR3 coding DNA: TGCGCCAGCAGCTTCCAGGGGCAGGGGGGCAATGAGCAGTTCTTC.

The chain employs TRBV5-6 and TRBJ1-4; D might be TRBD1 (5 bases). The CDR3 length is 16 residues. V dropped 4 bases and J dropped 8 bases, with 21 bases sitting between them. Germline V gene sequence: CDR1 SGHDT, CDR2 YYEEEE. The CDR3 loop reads CASSRGIGGLEEKLFF. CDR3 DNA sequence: TGTGCCAGCAGCCGCGGGATTGGGGGTCTAGAGGAAAAACTGTTTTTT.

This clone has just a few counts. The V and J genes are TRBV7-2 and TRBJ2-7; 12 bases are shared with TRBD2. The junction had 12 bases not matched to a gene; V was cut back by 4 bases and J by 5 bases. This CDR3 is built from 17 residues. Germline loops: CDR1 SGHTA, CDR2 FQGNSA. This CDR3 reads CASSWGATSGSNNEQYF. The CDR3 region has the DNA TGTGCCAGCAGCTGGGGGGCGACTAGCGGGAGTAATAACGAGCAGTACTTC.

DNA for the CDR3: TGTGCCAGCAGCCCGTCGCCTAGCCGGGGGTTCAATGAGCAGTTCTTC. Its translation is CASSPSPSRGFNEQFF. The rearrangement links TRBV11-2 to TRBJ2-1; D perhaps matches TRBD2 (6 bases). The CDR3 totals 16 residues. CDR1 is SGHAT, CDR2 FQNNGV, per germline. The V end was cut by 5 bases, the J end by 6 bases, with 20 bases between.

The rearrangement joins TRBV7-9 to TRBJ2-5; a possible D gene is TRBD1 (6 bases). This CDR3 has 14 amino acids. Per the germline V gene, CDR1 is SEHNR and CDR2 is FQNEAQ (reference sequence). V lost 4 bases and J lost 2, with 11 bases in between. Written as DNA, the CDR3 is TGTGCCAGCAGCTCTCAGGGGCTACAAGAGACCCAGTACTTC. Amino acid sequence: CASSSQGLQETQYF.

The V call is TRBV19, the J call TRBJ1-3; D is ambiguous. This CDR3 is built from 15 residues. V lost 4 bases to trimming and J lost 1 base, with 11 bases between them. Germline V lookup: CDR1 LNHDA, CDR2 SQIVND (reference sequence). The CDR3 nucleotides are TGTGCCAGTAGTAACCGGGAATTTTCTGGAAACACCATATATTTT. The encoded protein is CASSNREFSGNTIYF. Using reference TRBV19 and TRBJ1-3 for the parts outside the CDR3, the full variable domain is DGGITQSPKYLFRKEGQNVTLSCEQNLNHDAMYWYRQDPGQGLRLIYYSQIVNDFQKGDIAEGYSVSREKKESFPLTVTSAQKNPTAFYLCASSNREFSGNTIYFGEGSWLTVV.

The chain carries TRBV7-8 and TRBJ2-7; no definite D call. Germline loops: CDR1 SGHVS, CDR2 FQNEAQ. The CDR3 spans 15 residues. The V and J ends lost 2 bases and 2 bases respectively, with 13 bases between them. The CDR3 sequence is CASSLIRGRTYEQYF. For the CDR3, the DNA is TGTGCCAGCAGCTTAATACGCGGCAGAACCTACGAGCAGTACTTC.

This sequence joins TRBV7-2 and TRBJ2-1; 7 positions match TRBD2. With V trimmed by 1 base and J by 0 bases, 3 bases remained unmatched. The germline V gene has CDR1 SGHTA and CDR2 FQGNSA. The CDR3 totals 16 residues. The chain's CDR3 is CASSLGAGSSYNEQFF. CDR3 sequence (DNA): TGTGCCAGCAGCTTAGGAGCGGGGAGCTCCTACAATGAGCAGTTCTTC.

The CDR3 sequence is CAWSFSWPEQYF. CDR3 sequence (DNA): TGTGCCTGGAGTTTCTCGTGGCCCGAGCAGTACTTC. The J gene is TRBJ2-7, the V gene TRBV30, with D unclear. The CDR3 spans 12 residues. V was pared by 2 bases and J by 6 bases, with 11 bases between. The germline V gene has CDR1 GTSNPN and CDR2 SVGIG (reference sequence).

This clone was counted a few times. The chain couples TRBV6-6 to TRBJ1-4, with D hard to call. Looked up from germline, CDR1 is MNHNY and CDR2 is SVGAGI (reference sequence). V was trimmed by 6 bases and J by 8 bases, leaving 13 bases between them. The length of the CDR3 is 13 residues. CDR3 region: CASRQYSGEKLFF. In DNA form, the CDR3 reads TGTGCCAGCAGGCAATACTCAGGAGAAAAACTGTTTTTT.

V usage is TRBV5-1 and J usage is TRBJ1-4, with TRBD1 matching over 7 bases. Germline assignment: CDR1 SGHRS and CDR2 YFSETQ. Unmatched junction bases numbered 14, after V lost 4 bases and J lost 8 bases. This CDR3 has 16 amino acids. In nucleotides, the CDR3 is TGCGCCAGCAGCCCGGCCCCGGGACAGAGTACCGAAAAACTGTTTTTT. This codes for CASSPAPGQSTEKLFF.

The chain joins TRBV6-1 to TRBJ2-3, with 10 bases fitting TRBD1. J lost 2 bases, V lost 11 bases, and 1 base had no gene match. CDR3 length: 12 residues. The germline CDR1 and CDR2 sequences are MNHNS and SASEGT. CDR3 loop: CAGTGDTDTQYF. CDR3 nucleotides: TGTGCCGGGACAGGGGACACAGATACGCAGTATTTT.

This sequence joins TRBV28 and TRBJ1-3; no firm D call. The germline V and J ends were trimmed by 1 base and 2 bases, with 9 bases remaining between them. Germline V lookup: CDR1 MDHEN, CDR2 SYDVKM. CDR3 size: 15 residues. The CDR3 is CASSLLGDAGNTIYF. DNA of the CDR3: TGTGCCAGCAGTTTATTGGGAGACGCTGGAAACACCATATATTTT.

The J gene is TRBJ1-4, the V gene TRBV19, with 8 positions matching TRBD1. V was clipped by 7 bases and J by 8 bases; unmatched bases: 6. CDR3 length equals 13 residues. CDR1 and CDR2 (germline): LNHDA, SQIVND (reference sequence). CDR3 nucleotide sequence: TGTGCCAGTACCTCCAGGGGGCCAGAAAAACTGTTTTTT. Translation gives CASTSRGPEKLFF.

Written as DNA, the CDR3 is TGTGCCAGCTCACCACCAACCCACTCCTACGAGCAGTACTTC. This encodes CASSPPTHSYEQYF. The chain is built from TRBV18 and TRBJ2-7; D is undetermined. In germline, CDR1 is KGHSH, CDR2 LQKENI. The CDR3 is 14 residues long. Trimming cost V 0 bases and J 0 bases, with 6 bases left between them.

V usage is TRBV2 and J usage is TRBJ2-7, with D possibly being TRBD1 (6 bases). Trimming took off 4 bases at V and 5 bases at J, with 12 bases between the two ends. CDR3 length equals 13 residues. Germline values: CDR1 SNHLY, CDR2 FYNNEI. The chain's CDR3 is CASSGQGIDEQYF. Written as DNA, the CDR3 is TGTGCCAGCAGTGGGCAGGGGATAGACGAGCAGTACTTC.

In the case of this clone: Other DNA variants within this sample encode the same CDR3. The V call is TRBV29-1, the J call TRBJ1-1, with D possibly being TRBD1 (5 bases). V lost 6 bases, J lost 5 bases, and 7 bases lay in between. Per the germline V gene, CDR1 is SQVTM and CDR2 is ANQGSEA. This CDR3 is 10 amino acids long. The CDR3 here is CSVRDTEAFF. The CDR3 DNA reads TGCAGCGTCAGGGATACTGAAGCTTTCTTT.

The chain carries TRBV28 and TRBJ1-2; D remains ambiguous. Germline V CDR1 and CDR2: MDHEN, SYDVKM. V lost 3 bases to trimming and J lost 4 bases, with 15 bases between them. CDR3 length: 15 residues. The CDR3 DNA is TGTGCCAGCAGTTTCTCAAGGATGTTTAGCTATGGCTACACCTTC. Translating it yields CASSFSRMFSYGYTF.

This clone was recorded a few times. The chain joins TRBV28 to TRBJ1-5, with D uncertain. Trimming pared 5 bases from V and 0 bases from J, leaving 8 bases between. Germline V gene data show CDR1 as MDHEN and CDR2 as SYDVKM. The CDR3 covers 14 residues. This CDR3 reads CASSRGSSNQPQHF. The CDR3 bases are TGTGCCAGCAGTCGTGGTAGTAGCAATCAGCCCCAGCATTTT. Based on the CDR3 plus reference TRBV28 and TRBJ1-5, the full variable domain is DVKVTQSSRYLVKRTGEKVFLECVQDMDHENMFWYRQDPGLGLRLIYFSYDVKMKEKGDIPEGYSVSREKKERFSLILESASTNQTSMYLCASSRGSSNQPQHFGDGTRLSIL.

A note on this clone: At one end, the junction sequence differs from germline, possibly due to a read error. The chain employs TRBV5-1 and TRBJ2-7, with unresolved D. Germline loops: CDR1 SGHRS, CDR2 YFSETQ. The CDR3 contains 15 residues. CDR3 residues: CANSLRPAEKYEQYF. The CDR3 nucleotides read TGCGCCAACAGCTTGCGGCCCGCCGAAAAATACGAGCAGTACTTC.

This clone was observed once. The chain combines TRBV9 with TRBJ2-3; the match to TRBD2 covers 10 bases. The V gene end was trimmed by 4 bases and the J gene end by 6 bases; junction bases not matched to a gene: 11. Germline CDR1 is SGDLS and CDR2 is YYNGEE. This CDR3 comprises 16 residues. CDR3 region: CASSLWASGSTDTQYF. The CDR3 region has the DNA TGTGCCAGCAGCCTCTGGGCTAGCGGGAGTACGGATACGCAGTATTTT.